These 17 T cell receptor beta chains originate from one sample sequenced in a study of blood T cells in healthy people across ages. Next came a second PCR, run for about 7 to 12 cycles, which used a sample-barcoded 5' primer along with a J-beta primer mix. TCRdb re-derived calls from the 5' RACE reads in MiXCR, one entry per CDR3 protein. Of roughly 1,500,000 distinct CDR3 sequences listed, around two fifths are singletons. The sequenced material came from blood. The receptors here all came from a woman between 18 and 29 years old in good health.

This clonotype was recorded many times. The V and J genes are TRBV10-3 and TRBJ2-1; 9 bases fit TRBD1. V gave up 10 bases and J gave up 7 bases; unmatched junction bases: 8. This CDR3 has 13 amino acids. Looked up from germline, CDR1 is ENHRY and CDR2 is SYGVKD. CDR3 loop: CATSDRGENEQFF. In DNA form, the CDR3 reads TGTGCCACCTCGGACAGGGGAGAGAATGAGCAGTTCTTC.

To note about this clonotype: One end of the junction does not line up with germline, which may come from a read error. The chain recombines TRBV29-1 with TRBJ2-1; TRBD1 matches 10 bases. The CDR3 extends over 14 amino acids. The germline V gene has CDR1 SQVTM and CDR2 ANQGSEA. CDR3 sequence: CSVEDRQGAGEQFF. In DNA form, the CDR3 reads TGCAGCGTCGAAGACAGACAGGGGGCCGGTGAGCAGTTCTTC.

The rearrangement joins TRBV7-9 to TRBJ2-1; TRBD2 matches at 8 bases. The germline V gene has CDR1 SEHNR and CDR2 FQNEAQ (reference sequence). The CDR3 runs to 18 residues. V gave up 0 bases and J gave up 5 bases; unmatched junction bases: 12. This chain's CDR3 is CASSLASGSGSVHNEQFF. CDR3 DNA sequence: TGTGCCAGCAGCTTAGCTTCCGGGAGCGGGAGTGTCCACAATGAGCAGTTCTTC.

This sequence joins TRBV11-2 and TRBJ2-3, with D unclear. Germline V CDR1 and CDR2: SGHAT, FQNNGV. This CDR3 is built from 11 residues. V lost 10 bases and J lost 5, with 10 bases in between. The CDR3 is CAIQPGDTQYF. CDR3 in DNA: TGTGCCATCCAGCCGGGAGATACGCAGTATTTT. Full variable domain (missing parts from reference TRBV11-2 and TRBJ2-3): EAGVAQSPRYKIIEKRQSVAFWCNPISGHATLYWYQQILGQGPKLLIQFQNNGVVDDSQLPKDRFSAERLKGVDSTLKIQPAKLEDSAVYLCAIQPGDTQYFGPGTRLTVL.

In this sample, this clonotype turned up a few times. The J gene is TRBJ2-2, the V gene TRBV20-1; perhaps TRBD2 as D (6 bases). There are 16 residues in the CDR3. V was cut by 0 bases and J by 4 bases, with 15 bases left in between. From germline, CDR1 is DFQATT and CDR2 SNEGSKA (reference sequence). The chain's CDR3 is CSARDGKGGVTGELFF. The CDR3 DNA follows: TGCAGTGCTAGAGATGGAAAGGGCGGGGTCACCGGGGAGCTGTTTTTT.

This clonotype appeared a few times. The rearrangement uses TRBV20-1 and TRBJ2-3; 7 nucleotides line up with TRBD1. With V trimmed by 0 bases and J by 1 base, 4 bases remained unmatched. The CDR3 runs 15 residues. In germline, CDR1 is DFQATT, CDR2 SNEGSKA (reference sequence). DNA of the CDR3: TGCAGTGCTAGAGATCTCCAGGGGGGCACAGATACGCAGTATTTT. It is translated as CSARDLQGGTDTQYF.

In its sample, this clonotype was seen a few times. This sequence joins TRBV6-2 or TRBV6-3 and TRBJ2-1; the D call may be TRBD1 or TRBD2 (5 bases each). The CDR3 covers 15 residues. V lost 4 bases to trimming and J lost 4 bases, with 14 bases between them. CDR1 MNHEY and CDR2 SVGEGT come from the germline V gene. CDR3 protein: CASSLQEAVYNEQFF. The CDR3 coding sequence is TGTGCCAGCAGTTTACAGGAAGCGGTTTACAATGAGCAGTTCTTC.

The chain combines TRBV4-1 with TRBJ2-7; possible D gene TRBD2, 5 bases. V was pared by 1 base and J by 3 bases, with 13 bases between. Per germline, CDR1 MGHRA and CDR2 YSYEKL. The CDR3 contains 15 residues. Written as DNA, the CDR3 is TGCGCCAGCAGCCAAGTGGAGGTGGTGGGCTACGAGCAGTACTTC. Its protein is CASSQVEVVGYEQYF.

This clonotype was observed a single time. Because it lacks the conserved phenylalanine or tryptophan at the end, this CDR3 is likely a read error. This sequence joins TRBV10-3 and TRBJ2-1; the match to TRBD1 covers 11 bases. Germline assignment: CDR1 ENHRY and CDR2 SYGVKD. Trimming took 11 bases from V and 8 from J; bases not matched to a gene: 8. There are 13 residues in the CDR3. Here the CDR3 DNA reads TGTGCCGTCCGGGACAGGGGGATGGATGAGCAGTTCGTC. Protein: CAVRDRGMDEQFV.

This chain joins TRBV28 and TRBJ1-4; weak D call: TRBD1 (6 bases). This CDR3 region has 17 residues. V was pared by 6 bases and J by 5 bases, with 22 bases between. Germline V gene data show CDR1 as MDHEN and CDR2 as SYDVKM. CDR3 sequence: CASSLLYLGGNNEKLFF. The CDR3 DNA reads TGTGCCAGCAGCCTACTCTACCTAGGGGGTAACAATGAAAAACTGTTTTTT. Using reference TRBV28 and TRBJ1-4 for the parts outside the CDR3, the full variable domain is DVKVTQSSRYLVKRTGEKVFLECVQDMDHENMFWYRQDPGLGLRLIYFSYDVKMKEKGDIPEGYSVSREKKERFSLILESASTNQTSMYLCASSLLYLGGNNEKLFFGSGTQLSVL.

The chain joins TRBV6-5 to TRBJ2-7; D is unclear. The V and J ends lost 6 bases and 7 bases respectively, with 13 bases between them. Per germline, CDR1 MNHEY and CDR2 SVGAGI. CDR3 length equals 12 residues. The CDR3 DNA sequence: TGTGCCAGCAGGGCTACCAGTAAGGAGCAGTACTTC. Its translation is CASRATSKEQYF.

This clonotype has only a few counts. The chain links TRBV24-1 to TRBJ2-4; no reliable D call. With the DNA end fitting TRBJ2-5 better, the J assignment may be wrong. CDR1 is KGHDR, CDR2 SFDVKD, per germline. This CDR3 spans 13 amino acids. Written as DNA, the CDR3 is TGTGCCACCAGTGCTAGTCTCCCAGAGACCCAGTACTTC. Its translation is CATSASLPETQYF.

Only a few counts were recorded for this clonotype. A much larger clone lies a single base off, so this may be a read error. This sequence joins TRBV6-5 and TRBJ2-4; D is possibly TRBD2 (5 bases). Germline CDR1 MNHEY, CDR2 SVGAGI. This CDR3 has 13 amino acids. Trimming removed 6 bases from V and 13 bases from J, with 19 bases in between. The CDR3 spells CASSPTGSRVQYF. The CDR3 DNA reads as TGTGCCAGCAGCCCCACGGGGAGTAGGGTGCAGTACTTC.

The rearrangement uses TRBV4-1 and TRBJ2-7; tentatively, D is TRBD1 (6 bases). The CDR3 is made up of 14 amino acids. V was clipped by 4 bases and J by 3 bases, with 13 bases between them. Germline V gene data show CDR1 as MGHRA and CDR2 as YSYEKL. The CDR3 spells CASSPTGDLYEQYF. CDR3 nucleotides: TGCGCCAGCAGCCCGACAGGAGATCTCTACGAGCAGTACTTC.

The chain recombines TRBV6-1 with TRBJ2-3, with 9 positions matching TRBD1. J was trimmed by 0 bases and V by 5 bases; bases with no gene match: 12. The V gene's germline CDR1 is MNHNS and CDR2 SASEGT. CDR3 size: 18 residues. For the CDR3, the DNA is TGTGCCAGCAGTATCCCTTCCGGGACAGGGCCTAGCACAGATACGCAGTATTTT. It is translated as CASSIPSGTGPSTDTQYF.

The sample holds a few counts of this clonotype. The genes are TRBV6-4 and TRBJ2-1; D possibly corresponds to TRBD1 (6 bases). V lost 2 bases and J 3 bases, leaving 32 bases between the germline ends. The CDR3 has 22 amino acids. The germline V gene encodes CDR1 MRHNA and CDR2 SNTAGT. DNA of the CDR3: TGTGCCAGCAGTGACCCCAAGCGGTCCTGGCAAAATACAGGGTTGTTCTACAATGAGCAGTTCTTC. Its translation is CASSDPKRSWQNTGLFYNEQFF.

This chain connects TRBV10-3 to TRBJ1-2; a weak D match, TRBD1 (6 bases). CDR1 is ENHRY, CDR2 SYGVKD, per germline. This CDR3 spans 16 amino acids. The V end was cut by 7 bases, the J end by 8 bases, with 26 bases between. The CDR3 coding sequence is TGTGCCATCACGGGGGGCAGTCCTATCAATGGTATGGGCTACACCTTC. It encodes CAITGGSPINGMGYTF.